This paragraph reports one T cell receptor beta chain. The data stem from a study of blood T cell repertoires in COVID-19. In the authors' methods: Quantification of nucleated cells was approximated via reference gene primer amplification. Assay used: immunoSEQ multiplex PCR; TCRdb lists only in-frame clones, some missing. Clone size and the V and J calls come from that table; the DNA yielded D and trimming. The table shows more than 250,000 clones, with around 84% occurring only once. Participants came from about two dozen US areas, aged roughly 18 to 89 years. Grouping used clinical history reported by participants in a survey and questionnaire. Germline V gives CDR1 SGHVS, CDR2 FQNEAQ. The CDR3 spans 13 residues. Trimming left V 5 bases short and J 3 bases short, with 11 bases between.

This TCR derives from a woman aged 18-29 years who had recovered from COVID-19. Sequenced sample: PBMCs or T cells enriched from blood (not recorded which). The chain is built from TRBV7-8 and TRBJ2-7; D may be TRBD1 (5 bases). The CDR3 DNA is TGTGCCAGCAGCAGGTATCAGGGCTACGAGCAGTACTTC. This sequence encodes CASSRYQGYEQYF.